The rows below give T cell receptor beta chains drawn from one sample of a study of PD-1 blockade in mismatch repair-deficient tumors. Data came from immunoSEQ multiplex PCR; TCRdb stores just in-frame clones and leaves some out. The sample consists of roughly 80,000 clones, more than 65% of them appearing once. This specimen consisted of peripheral blood, obtained 12 weeks after starting pembrolizumab. These receptors were obtained from an adult with mismatch repair-deficient cancer. Each CDR3 is given with its conserved first and last residue. The D gene is left open where the match is weak. The size entry is marked missing in some rows and otherwise reads once, few, many or a size class.

v_call	j_call	d_call	clone_size	cdr3_nt	cdr3_aa
TRBV9	TRBJ2-1	TRBD2	.	TGTGCCAGCAGCGTTTCATTCGGGACTAGCGGTAACAATGAGCAGTTCTTC	CASSVSFGTSGNNEQFF
TRBV7-3	TRBJ2-2	.	.	TGTGCCAGCAGCCCCTCGGGAGTAGACACCGGGGAGCTGTTTTTT	CASSPSGVDTGELFF
TRBV10-2	TRBJ2-5	.	.	TGCGCCAGGATTCCGGGGACGGAAGGGGAGACCCAGTACTTC	CARIPGTEGETQYF
TRBV6-5	TRBJ1-1	TRBD1	.	TGTGCCAGCAGTCCATCCGACAGGGACGGCTCTGAAGCTTTCTTT	CASSPSDRDGSEAFF
TRBV9	TRBJ2-4	TRBD2	.	TGTGCCAGCAGCAGAGGACTAGCGGGAGCCGCCGGGTTGGGCATTCAGTACTTC	CASSRGLAGAAGLGIQYF
TRBV5-6	TRBJ2-7	TRBD2	.	TGTGCCAGCAGCGTGGGACTAGCGAACTACGAGCAGTACTTC	CASSVGLANYEQYF
TRBV5-1	TRBJ1-4	.	once	TGCGCCAGCAGCTTGGATGCAACTAATGAAAAACTGTTTTTT	CASSLDATNEKLFF
TRBV19	TRBJ1-4	TRBD1	.	TGTGCCAGTAGTTCCGGGACAGGGTATGGGGAGGAAAAACTGTTTTTT	CASSSGTGYGEEKLFF
TRBV7-2	TRBJ2-7	TRBD2	.	TGTGCCAGCAGCTTCTCGGGAGGGAACTACGAGCAGTACTTC	CASSFSGGNYEQYF
TRBV6-5	TRBJ2-3	.	.	TGTGCCAGCAGTGAATCGAGTACGCAGTATTTT	CASSESSTQYF
TRBV2	TRBJ2-3	TRBD1	.	TGTGCCATTTCGACAGGGGTCACAGATACGCAGTATTTT	CAISTGVTDTQYF
TRBV29-1	TRBJ2-2	.	.	TGCAGCGTTATCCAGGGGGGCCCAACCGGGGAGCTGTTTTTT	CSVIQGGPTGELFF
TRBV7-6	TRBJ2-7	.	.	TGTGCCAGCAGCTTAGCGAAGGATTACGAGCAGTACTTC	CASSLAKDYEQYF
TRBV14	TRBJ2-3	TRBD1	.	TGTGCCAGCAGCCACCTTAGACAGGGAGGCACAGATACGCAGTATTTT	CASSHLRQGGTDTQYF
TRBV9	TRBJ1-5	.	few	TGTGCCAGACTCACATGTCGGGATGGCAATCAGCCCCAGCATTTT	CARLTCRDGNQPQHF
TRBV5-6	TRBJ2-3	TRBD2	.	TGTGCCAGCAGCTCCCACTCGGCGGGAGGTTATGATACGCAGTATTTT	CASSSHSAGGYDTQYF
TRBV19	TRBJ2-3	.	once	TGTGCCAGTAGTGATTCTCCGTTGGGCACAGATACGCAGTATTTT	CASSDSPLGTDTQYF
TRBV4-3	TRBJ2-5	.	.	TGCGCCAGCAGCCAAGCAGGGGACCAAGAGACCCAGTACTTC	CASSQAGDQETQYF
TRBV5-1	TRBJ2-1	.	.	TGCGCCAGCAGCTTGGGGGACTCCAGAAATGAGCAGTTCTTC	CASSLGDSRNEQFF
TRBV18	TRBJ1-5	.	.	TGTGCCAGCTCCTCGTTTGTAGCGGGTCAGCCCCAGCATTTT	CASSSFVAGQPQHF